The 13 T cell receptor beta chains in this list originate from one sample, sequenced in a study of shared clonotypes between healthy human individuals. Profiled with immunoSEQ multiplex PCR; TCRdb holds only in-frame clones, not every one. Of under 1,100,000 clones in the sample, approximately 80% are singletons; the top ten hold 0.61%. Input material: memory CD4+ T cells from PBMCs. The subset: CD45RA-negative fraction. The receptor source for this set is a man younger than 35 in good health. Some clones in this sample may be carry-over from other donors' samples.

The V call is TRBV29-1, the J call TRBJ2-7; TRBD1 aligns across 10 bases. The CDR3 length is 13 residues. Germline V lookup: CDR1 SQVTM, CDR2 ANQGSEA. The junction had 7 bases not matched to a gene; V was cut back by 7 bases and J by 4 bases. The CDR3 protein is CSAQTGGAYEQYF. As DNA, the CDR3 is TGCAGCGCCCAGACAGGGGGCGCGTACGAGCAGTACTTC.

This clone showed up just a few times. Additional DNA sequences in this sample encode the identical CDR3. The chain is built from TRBV7-9 and TRBJ2-7; 9 bases are a match to TRBD1. CDR1 is SEHNR, CDR2 FQNEAQ, per germline (reference sequence). Unmatched junction bases numbered 1, after V lost 3 bases and J lost 1 base. CDR3 size: 14 residues. The CDR3 reads CASSLGTGSYEQYF. The CDR3 nucleotides read TGTGCCAGCAGCTTGGGGACAGGGTCCTACGAGCAGTACTTC.

The chain has TRBV6-6 and TRBJ2-2; either TRBD1 or TRBD2 may supply D (5 bases each). The ends were cut back, 7 bases at V and 4 bases at J, with 10 bases in the middle. CDR1 MNHNY and CDR2 SVGAGI come from the germline V gene (reference sequence). CDR3 length equals 13 residues. The chain's CDR3 is CASTRETTGELFF. The DNA of the CDR3 is TGTGCCAGCACCAGGGAGACCACCGGGGAGCTGTTTTTT.

This clone has ten or more counts. A clone one base away is much larger, so this may be a read error. This chain joins TRBV27 and TRBJ1-1, with TRBD1 as a possible D gene (5 bases). CDR3 length: 12 residues. CDR1 and CDR2 from the germline V gene are MNHEY and SMNVEV (reference sequence). Deletions cut 6 bases from V and 5 bases from J, with 10 bases between. CDR3: CASSSRGTEAFF. DNA of the CDR3: TGTGCCAGCAGCTCAAGGGGTACTGAAGCTTTCTTT.

The chain carries TRBV28 and TRBJ2-3, with 9 bases identical to TRBD1. The length of the CDR3 is 16 residues. With V trimmed by 2 bases and J by 3 bases, 6 bases remained unmatched. Germline lookup yields CDR1 MDHEN and CDR2 SYDVKM. The CDR3 spells CASSLPPGQGTDTQYF. CDR3 DNA sequence: TGTGCCAGCAGTTTACCCCCGGGACAGGGAACAGATACGCAGTATTTT.

The chain recombines TRBV21-1 with TRBJ2-1; the listed D gene, TRBD1, was not tested against the DNA. TRBV21-1 has pseudogene status. The CDR3 loop spans 19 amino acids. CDR3 protein: CASSKNVDREVGSLYEQFF. CDR3 coding DNA: TGTGCCAGCAGCAAAAATGTGGACAGGGAGGTCGGGAGCTTGTATGAGCAGTTCTTC.

This clone was observed once. Other DNA sequences from this sample encode an identical CDR3 as well. The chain uses TRBV28 and TRBJ2-3; possibly TRBD1 for D (5 bases). This CDR3 comprises 12 residues. CDR1 and CDR2 from the germline V gene are MDHEN and SYDVKM. With 4 bases removed from V and 3 bases from J, the gap between germline ends came to 5 bases. The CDR3 is CASSSGTDTQYF. CDR3 DNA: TGTGCCAGCAGTTCAGGGACAGATACGCAGTATTTT.

The chain uses TRBV28 and TRBJ2-5; possibly TRBD2 for D (7 bases). This CDR3 is 14 amino acids long. CDR1 and CDR2 from the germline V gene are MDHEN and SYDVKM. V was cut by 9 bases and J by 9 bases, with 23 bases left in between. This CDR3 reads CASTSDGTREAQYF. CDR3 bases: TGTGCCAGTACCTCAGACGGGACACGGGAGGCCCAGTACTTC.

This chain joins TRBV5-1 and TRBJ2-2, with TRBD1 as a possible D gene (6 bases). Germline loops: CDR1 SGHRS, CDR2 YFSETQ. The CDR3 contains 13 residues. Trimming removed 9 bases from V and 4 bases from J, with 13 bases in between. The DNA for the CDR3 is TGCGCCACCCGACAGGATTTCACCGGGGAGCTGTTTTTT. It encodes CATRQDFTGELFF.

This clone is a singleton in its sample. This chain links TRBV5-4 with TRBJ2-2, with a tentative D call TRBD2 (6 bases). V was cut by 2 bases and J by 5 bases, with 13 bases left in between. The CDR3 is 15 residues long. The germline V gene has CDR1 SGHNT and CDR2 YYREEE (reference sequence). The CDR3 reads CASSLRGFKTGELFF. CDR3 DNA: TGTGCCAGCAGCTTACGGGGGTTTAAAACCGGGGAGCTGTTTTTT.

This clone occurred a few times. The chain carries TRBV29-1 and TRBJ2-5; D uncertain. This CDR3 spans 12 amino acids. Germline CDR1 SQVTM, CDR2 ANQGSEA. V was pared by 4 bases and J by 5 bases, with 11 bases between. In nucleotides, the CDR3 is TGCAGCGTTGGGTGGGGTGAGGAGACCCAGTACTTC. As protein: CSVGWGEETQYF.

For this clone: Other DNA sequences in the sample encode the same CDR3. The chain links TRBV7-3 to TRBJ2-7; no clear D. The CDR3 contains 13 residues. Germline CDR1 reads SGHTA; CDR2 reads FQGTGA. With 1 base removed from V and 0 bases from J, the gap between germline ends came to 4 bases. In nucleotides, the CDR3 is TGTGCCAGCAGCTTAAACCCCTCCTACGAGCAGTACTTC. Translated: CASSLNPSYEQYF. The full variable domain, completed using reference TRBV7-3 and TRBJ2-7, is GAGVSQTPSNKVTEKGKYVELRCDPISGHTALYWYRQSLGQGPEFLIYFQGTGAADDSGLPNDRFFAVRPEGSVSTLKIQRTERGDSAVYLCASSLNPSYEQYFGPGTRLTVT.

As DNA, the CDR3 is TGTGCCAGCAGCTTGGTCGGTGAAGAGACCCAGTACTTC. Its protein product is CASSLVGEETQYF. The chain is built from TRBV5-4 and TRBJ2-5; unclear D gene. V was shortened by 0 bases and J by 3 bases, with 6 bases between the two germline ends. Germline values: CDR1 SGHNT, CDR2 YYREEE (reference sequence). The CDR3 contains 13 residues. Variable domain in full (rest from reference TRBV5-4 and TRBJ2-5): ETGVTQSPTHLIKTRGQQVTLRCSSQSGHNTVSWYQQALGQGPQFIFQYYREEENGRGNFPPRFSGLQFPNYSSELNVNALELDDSALYLCASSLVGEETQYFGPGTRLLVL.